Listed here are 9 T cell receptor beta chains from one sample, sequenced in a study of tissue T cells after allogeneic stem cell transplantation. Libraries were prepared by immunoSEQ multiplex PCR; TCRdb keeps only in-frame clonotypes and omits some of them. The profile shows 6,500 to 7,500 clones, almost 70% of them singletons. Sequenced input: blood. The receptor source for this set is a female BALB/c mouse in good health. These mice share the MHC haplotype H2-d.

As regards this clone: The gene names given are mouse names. The CDR3 bases that were read are TGTGCCAGCGGTGCGGGGAATTCTGGAAATACGCTCTAT. This codes for CASGAGNSGNTLY. The full CDR3 sequence reads CASGAGNSGNTLYF. The chain carries TRBV13-2 and TRBJ1-3, with unresolved D. Read coverage stops 1 residue before the CDR3 terminus; the germline J gene supplies the remainder. Per germline, CDR1 NNHNN and CDR2 SYGAGS (reference sequence). The V and J ends lost 3 bases and 0 bases respectively, with 7 bases between them. This CDR3 spans 14 amino acids.

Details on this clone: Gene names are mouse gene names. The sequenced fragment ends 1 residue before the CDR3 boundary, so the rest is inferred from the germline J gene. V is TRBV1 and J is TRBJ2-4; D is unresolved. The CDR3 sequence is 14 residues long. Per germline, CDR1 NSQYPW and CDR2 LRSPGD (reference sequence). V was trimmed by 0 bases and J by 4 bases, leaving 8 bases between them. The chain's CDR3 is CTCSADRAENTLYF. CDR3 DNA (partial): TGCACCTGCAGTGCAGATCGGGCAGAAAACACCTTGTAC.

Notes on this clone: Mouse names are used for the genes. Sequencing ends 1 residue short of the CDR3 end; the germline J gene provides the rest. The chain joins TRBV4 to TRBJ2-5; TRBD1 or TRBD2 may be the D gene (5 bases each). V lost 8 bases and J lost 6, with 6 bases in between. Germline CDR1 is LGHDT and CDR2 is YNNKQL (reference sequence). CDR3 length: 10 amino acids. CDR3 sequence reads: CASRGDTQYF. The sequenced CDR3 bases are TGTGCCAGCCGGGGGGACACCCAGTAC. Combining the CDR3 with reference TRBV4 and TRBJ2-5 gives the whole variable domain ETAVFQTPNYHVTQVGNEVSFNCKQTLGHDTMYWYKQDSKKLLKIMFSYNNKQLIVNETVPRRFSPQSSDKAHLNLRIKSVEPEDSAVYLCASRGDTQYFGPGTRLLVL.

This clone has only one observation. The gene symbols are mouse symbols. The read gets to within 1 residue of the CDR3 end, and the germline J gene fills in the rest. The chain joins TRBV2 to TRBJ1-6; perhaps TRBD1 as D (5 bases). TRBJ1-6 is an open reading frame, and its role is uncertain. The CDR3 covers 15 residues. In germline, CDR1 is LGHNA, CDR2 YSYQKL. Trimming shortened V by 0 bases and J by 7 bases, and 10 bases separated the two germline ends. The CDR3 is CASSQEAGKNSPLYF. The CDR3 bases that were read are TGTGCCAGCAGCCAAGAAGCAGGGAAAAATTCGCCCCTCTAC.

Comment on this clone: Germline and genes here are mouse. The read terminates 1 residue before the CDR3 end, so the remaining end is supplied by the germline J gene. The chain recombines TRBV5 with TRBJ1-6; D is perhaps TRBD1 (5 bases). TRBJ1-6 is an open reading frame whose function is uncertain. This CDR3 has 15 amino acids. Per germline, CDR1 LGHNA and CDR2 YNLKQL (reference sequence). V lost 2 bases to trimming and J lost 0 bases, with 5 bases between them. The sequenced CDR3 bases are TGTGCCAGCAGCCAACAGGGTTCCTATAATTCGCCCCTCTAC. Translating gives CASSQQGSYNSPLY. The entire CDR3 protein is CASSQQGSYNSPLYF.

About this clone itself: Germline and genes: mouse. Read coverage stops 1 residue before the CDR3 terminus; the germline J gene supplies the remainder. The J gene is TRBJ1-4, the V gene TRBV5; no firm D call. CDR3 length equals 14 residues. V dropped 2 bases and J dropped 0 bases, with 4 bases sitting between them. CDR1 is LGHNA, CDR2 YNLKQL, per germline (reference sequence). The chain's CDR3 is CASSQKISNERLFF. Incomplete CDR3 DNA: TGTGCCAGCAGCCAAAAAATTTCCAACGAAAGATTATTT.

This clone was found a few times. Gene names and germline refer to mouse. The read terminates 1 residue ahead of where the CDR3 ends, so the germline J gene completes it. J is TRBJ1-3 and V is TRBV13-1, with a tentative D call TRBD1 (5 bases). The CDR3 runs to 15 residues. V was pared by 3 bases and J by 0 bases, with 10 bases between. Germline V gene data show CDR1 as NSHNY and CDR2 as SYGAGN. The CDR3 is CASSAQGDSGNTLYF. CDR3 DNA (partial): TGTGCCAGCAGTGCCCAGGGTGATTCTGGAAATACGCTCTAT.

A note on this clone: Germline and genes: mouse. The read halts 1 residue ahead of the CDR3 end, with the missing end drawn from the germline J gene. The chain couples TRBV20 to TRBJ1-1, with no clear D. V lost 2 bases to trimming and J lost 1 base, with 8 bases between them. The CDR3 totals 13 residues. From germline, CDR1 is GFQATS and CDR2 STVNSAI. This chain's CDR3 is CGARFRGNTEVFF. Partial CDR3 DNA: TGTGGTGCTAGGTTTCGGGGAAACACAGAAGTCTTC.

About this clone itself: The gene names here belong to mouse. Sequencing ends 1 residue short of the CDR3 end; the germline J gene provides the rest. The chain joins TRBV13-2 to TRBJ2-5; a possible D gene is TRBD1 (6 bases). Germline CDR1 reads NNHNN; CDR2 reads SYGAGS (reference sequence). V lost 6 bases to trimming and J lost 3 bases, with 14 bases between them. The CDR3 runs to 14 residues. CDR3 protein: CASDTPGQQDTQYF. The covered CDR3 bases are TGTGCCAGCGATACCCCGGGACAACAAGACACCCAGTAC.